Listed here are 14 T cell receptor beta chains from one sample, sequenced in a study of T cell responses to AZD1222 COVID-19 vaccine. TCRdb's copy holds only in-frame clones and misses some; the assay was immunoSEQ multiplex PCR. The data contain more than 85,000 clones, roughly 87% of them singletons. The sequencing here drew on peripheral blood, taken on day 0 of AZD1222 vaccination. Receptor source: an adult in good health.

This chain joins TRBV6-2 or TRBV6-3 and TRBJ1-3; no firm D call. The CDR3 extends over 15 amino acids. CDR1 is MNHEY, CDR2 SVGEGT, per germline. V was shortened by 0 bases and J by 3 bases, with 9 bases between the two germline ends. The CDR3 coding sequence is TGTGCCAGCAGTTACTCCCCTGGGAATGGAAACACCATATATTTT. It encodes CASSYSPGNGNTIYF.

The chain recombines TRBV5-1 with TRBJ2-3; no definite D call. The germline gives CDR1 SGHRS, CDR2 YFSETQ. V dropped 4 bases and J dropped 8 bases, with 14 bases sitting between them. The CDR3 is made up of 13 amino acids. The DNA for the CDR3 is TGCGCCAGCAGCCTTGAGTGGGGTGGTACGCAGTATTTT. Translation: CASSLEWGGTQYF.

The chain is built from TRBV7-8 and TRBJ2-5; 8 nucleotides line up with TRBD1. The CDR3 has 15 amino acids. Trimming removed 4 bases from V and 4 bases from J; junction bases left unmatched: 8. Germline loops: CDR1 SGHVS, CDR2 FQNEAQ. The CDR3 bases are TGTGCCAGCAGCTCGACAGGGGCTCAAGGAGAGACCCAGTACTTC. Its translation is CASSSTGAQGETQYF.

The V and J genes are TRBV20-1 and TRBJ2-2, with D maybe TRBD1 (5 bases). With 3 bases removed from V and 5 bases from J, the gap between germline ends came to 10 bases. CDR3 length: 13 amino acids. CDR1 and CDR2 from the germline V gene are DFQATT and SNEGSKA (reference sequence). The CDR3: CSASRQSTGELFF. In DNA, the CDR3 is TGCAGTGCTAGTAGACAGTCAACCGGGGAGCTGTTTTTT.

J is TRBJ1-2 and V is TRBV5-4, with 12 bases lining up with TRBD1. V shed 4 bases, J shed 2 bases, and the junction held 6 bases outside the gene matches. Looked up from germline, CDR1 is SGHNT and CDR2 is YYREEE (reference sequence). The CDR3 runs to 16 residues. For the CDR3, the DNA is TGTGCCAGCAGCGCGGGACAGGGGGCGCAGAACTATGGCTACACCTTC. Translated, it gives CASSAGQGAQNYGYTF. The variable domain in full, with the rest retrieved from reference TRBV5-4 and TRBJ1-2, is ETGVTQSPTHLIKTRGQQVTLRCSSQSGHNTVSWYQQALGQGPQFIFQYYREEENGRGNFPPRFSGLQFPNYSSELNVNALELDDSALYLCASSAGQGAQNYGYTFGSGTRLTVV.

This chain joins TRBV6-2 or TRBV6-3 and TRBJ1-5, with D possibly matching TRBD1 (6 bases). Trimming stripped 5 bases from V and 4 bases from J, with 18 bases between. The CDR3 is made up of 16 amino acids. Germline lookup yields CDR1 MNHEY and CDR2 SVGEGT. As DNA, the CDR3 is TGTGCCAGCAGTCCACTCGCAGGGGCTCTAAATCAGCCCCAGCATTTT. Amino acids: CASSPLAGALNQPQHF.

The chain links TRBV28 to TRBJ1-5; 7 nucleotides match TRBD1. The germline gives CDR1 MDHEN, CDR2 SYDVKM. The CDR3 totals 15 residues. With 8 bases clipped from V and 0 bases from J, the junction kept 7 bases outside the gene matches. The CDR3 loop reads CASFRQGYSNQPQHF. Here the CDR3 DNA reads TGTGCCAGCTTTCGACAGGGTTATAGCAATCAGCCCCAGCATTTT.

V usage is TRBV18 and J usage is TRBJ2-3; D is unresolved. The CDR3 covers 14 residues. The V end was cut by 5 bases, the J end by 2 bases, with 11 bases between. Germline V gene data show CDR1 as KGHSH and CDR2 as LQKENI. The CDR3 protein is CASSWSTPTDTQYF. As DNA, the CDR3 is TGTGCCAGCTCATGGTCGACCCCCACAGATACGCAGTATTTT.

This clone was detected once. The chain employs TRBV2 and TRBJ1-2; D may be TRBD1 (6 bases). Trimming removed 6 bases at V and 2 bases at J, with 10 bases between. Germline V lookup: CDR1 SNHLY, CDR2 FYNNEI. The CDR3 covers 13 residues. The CDR3 sequence is CASRMDRNYGYTF. The CDR3 region has the DNA TGTGCCAGCAGAATGGACAGAAACTATGGCTACACCTTC.

The chain recombines TRBV29-1 with TRBJ2-2; a weak D match, TRBD2 (6 bases). Between the trimmed V and J ends, which lost 1 base and 4 bases, there was a span of 16 bases. The germline CDR1 and CDR2 sequences are SQVTM and ANQGSEA. The CDR3 spans 16 residues. CDR3: CSVEGLAGSATGELFF. Written as DNA, the CDR3 is TGCAGCGTTGAAGGCCTGGCGGGGAGTGCCACCGGGGAGCTGTTTTTT.

The chain joins TRBV24-1 to TRBJ2-2; D unclear. CDR3 length equals 15 residues. V shed 5 bases and J shed 2 bases, with 11 bases lying between them. CDR1 and CDR2 (germline): KGHDR, SFDVKD. The CDR3 here is CATSVVGPNTGELFF. CDR3 coding DNA: TGTGCCACCAGTGTAGTAGGGCCCAACACCGGGGAGCTGTTTTTT.

The chain joins TRBV4-3 to TRBJ2-5; no definite D call. V shed 3 bases and J shed 5 bases, with 13 bases lying between them. Germline V lookup: CDR1 LGHNA, CDR2 YSLEER. CDR3 length: 14 residues. CDR3 in amino acids: CASSHSGQGETQYF. CDR3 coding DNA: TGCGCCAGCAGCCACTCAGGTCAAGGGGAGACCCAGTACTTC.

J is TRBJ1-6 and V is TRBV3-1 (or the pseudogene TRBV3-2); maybe TRBD1 (5 bases). V lost 3 bases to trimming and J lost 7 bases, with 10 bases between them. This CDR3 is 14 amino acids long. Germline V lookup: CDR1 LGHDT, CDR2 YNNKEL (reference sequence). CDR3 sequence: CASSQDTWNSPLHF. DNA of the CDR3: TGTGCCAGCAGCCAGGACACGTGGAATTCACCCCTCCACTTT.

The chain combines TRBV30 with TRBJ2-2, with TRBD1 identical over 9 bases. The germline V gene encodes CDR1 GTSNPN and CDR2 SVGIG (reference sequence). The CDR3 consists of 14 residues. CDR3 DNA: TGTGGCTTACCGGGACAGGGGAACACCGGGGAGCTGTTTTTT. This sequence encodes CGLPGQGNTGELFF.